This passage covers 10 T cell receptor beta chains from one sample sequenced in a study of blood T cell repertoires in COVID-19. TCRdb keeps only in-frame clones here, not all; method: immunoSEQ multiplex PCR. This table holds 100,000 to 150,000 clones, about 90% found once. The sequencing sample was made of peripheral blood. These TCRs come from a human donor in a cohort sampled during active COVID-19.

The CDR3 loop reads CASSPLSGGGNTDTQYF. Here the CDR3 DNA reads TGTGCCAGCTCACCTCTCTCGGGAGGGGGCAACACAGATACGCAGTATTTT. The rearrangement uses TRBV18 and TRBJ2-3; possible D gene TRBD2, 8 bases. Looked up from germline, CDR1 is KGHSH and CDR2 is LQKENI. CDR3 length equals 17 residues. Trimming shortened V by 3 bases and J by 2 bases, and 18 bases separated the two germline ends.

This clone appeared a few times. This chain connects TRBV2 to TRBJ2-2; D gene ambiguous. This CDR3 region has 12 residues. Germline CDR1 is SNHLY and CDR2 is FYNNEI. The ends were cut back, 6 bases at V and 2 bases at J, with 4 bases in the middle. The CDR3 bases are TGTGCCAGCAGCACAAACACCGGGGAGCTGTTTTTT. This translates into CASSTNTGELFF.

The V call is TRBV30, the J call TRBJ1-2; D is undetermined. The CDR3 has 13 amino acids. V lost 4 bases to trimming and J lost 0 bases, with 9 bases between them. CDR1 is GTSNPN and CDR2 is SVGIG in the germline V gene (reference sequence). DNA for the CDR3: TGTGCCTGGACTTCGTCAGCTAACTATGGCTACACCTTC. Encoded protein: CAWTSSANYGYTF.

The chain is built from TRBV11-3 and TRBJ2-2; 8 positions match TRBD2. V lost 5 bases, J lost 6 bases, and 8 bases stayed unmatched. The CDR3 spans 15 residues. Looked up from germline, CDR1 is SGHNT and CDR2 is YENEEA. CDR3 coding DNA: TGTGCCAGCAGCCCCGGGACTAGTTTATCCGGGGAGCTGTTTTTT. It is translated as CASSPGTSLSGELFF.

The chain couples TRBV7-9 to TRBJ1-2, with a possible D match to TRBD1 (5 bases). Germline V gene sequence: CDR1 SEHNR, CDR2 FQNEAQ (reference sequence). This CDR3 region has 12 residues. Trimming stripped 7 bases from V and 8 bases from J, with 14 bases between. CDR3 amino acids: CASNVGLLGYTF. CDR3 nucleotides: TGTGCCAGCAATGTGGGGCTATTAGGCTACACCTTC.

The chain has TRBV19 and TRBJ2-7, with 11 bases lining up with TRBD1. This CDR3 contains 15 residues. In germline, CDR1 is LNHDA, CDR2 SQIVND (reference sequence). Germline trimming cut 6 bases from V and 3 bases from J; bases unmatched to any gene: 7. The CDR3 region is CASSTGTGGGYEQYF. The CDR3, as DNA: TGTGCCAGTAGCACCGGGACAGGGGGTGGCTACGAGCAGTACTTC. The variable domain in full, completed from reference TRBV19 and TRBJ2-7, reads DGGITQSPKYLFRKEGQNVTLSCEQNLNHDAMYWYRQDPGQGLRLIYYSQIVNDFQKGDIAEGYSVSREKKESFPLTVTSAQKNPTAFYLCASSTGTGGGYEQYFGPGTRLTVT.

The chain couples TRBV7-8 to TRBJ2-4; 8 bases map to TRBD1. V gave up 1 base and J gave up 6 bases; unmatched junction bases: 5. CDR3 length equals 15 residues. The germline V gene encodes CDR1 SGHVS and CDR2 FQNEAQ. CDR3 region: CASSLVTGGTNIQYF. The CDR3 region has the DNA TGTGCCAGCAGCTTAGTAACAGGGGGAACAAACATTCAGTACTTC.

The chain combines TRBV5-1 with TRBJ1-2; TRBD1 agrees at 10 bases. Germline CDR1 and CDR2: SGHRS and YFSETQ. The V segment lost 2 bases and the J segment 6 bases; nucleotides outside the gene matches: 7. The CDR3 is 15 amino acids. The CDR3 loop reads CASSFGTGASDGYTF. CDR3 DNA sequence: TGCGCCAGCAGCTTTGGGACAGGGGCGTCCGATGGCTACACCTTC.

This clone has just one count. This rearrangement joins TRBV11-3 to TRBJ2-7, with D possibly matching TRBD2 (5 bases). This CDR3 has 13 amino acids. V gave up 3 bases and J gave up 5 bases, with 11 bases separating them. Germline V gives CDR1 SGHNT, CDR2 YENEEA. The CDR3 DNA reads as TGTGCCAGCAGCTTTGAGGACTTCCACGAGCAGTACTTC. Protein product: CASSFEDFHEQYF.

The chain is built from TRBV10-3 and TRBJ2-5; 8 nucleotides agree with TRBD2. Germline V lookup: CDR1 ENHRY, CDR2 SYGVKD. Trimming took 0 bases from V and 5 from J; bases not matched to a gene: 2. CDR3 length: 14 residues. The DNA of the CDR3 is TGTGCCATCAGTGAGTCCCCGGGGGGGGAGACCCAGTACTTC. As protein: CAISESPGGETQYF.